Listed below are T cell receptor beta chains from one sample, sequenced in a study of T cells in Graves' hyperthyroidism and ophthalmopathy. TCRdb itself ran the multiplex PCR reads through MiXCR, one entry per CDR3 protein. The sample includes around 490,000 distinct CDR3 sequences, less than 20% seen only once; the top ten take 45% to 50%. The source material was blood. All receptors derive from a man aged 35-49 years with Graves' ophthalmopathy. The CDR3 runs from the conserved cysteine through the conserved F or W. Each record gives: D gene, clone size, J gene, V gene, CDR3 DNA, CDR3 protein. The D gene is left open where the match is weak. The listing skips clone size in some rows; elsewhere it reads once, few, many or a size class.

>NA|few|TRBJ2-7|TRBV3-1
TGTGCCAGCAGCCAAGATGTGACAGGCTACGAGCAGTACTTC
CASSQDVTGYEQYF
>NA|NA|TRBJ2-1|TRBV14
TGTGCCAGCAGCCAAGCGGCTATCTTCTACAATGAGCAGTTCTTC
CASSQAAIFYNEQFF
>TRBD1|NA|TRBJ1-2|TRBV20-1
TGCAGTGCTAGAGAGTGGGACAGGGGAACCTATGGCTACACCTTC
CSAREWDRGTYGYTF
>NA|NA|TRBJ1-2|TRBV30
TGTGCCTGGGGCCCGAATGGCTACACCTTC
CAWGPNGYTF
>TRBD1|many|TRBJ1-2|TRBV2
TGTGCCAGCACCCTAGGACAGGGCGGTAACTATGGCTACACCTTC
CASTLGQGGNYGYTF
>TRBD1|many|TRBJ1-1|TRBV7-8
TGTGCCAGCAGCCACCGGGACAGGGGCCTTGGCACTGAAGCTTTCTTT
CASSHRDRGLGTEAFF
>NA|NA|TRBJ2-7|TRBV5-1
TGCGCCAGCAGCTTGATCGTCGGCTCCTACGAGCAGTACTTC
CASSLIVGSYEQYF
>NA|NA|TRBJ1-6|TRBV6-1
TGTGCCAGCAGTGAGGGGGCCAATTCACCCCTCCACTTT
CASSEGANSPLHF
>TRBD1|once|TRBJ2-3|TRBV29-1
TGCAGCGTTGAAAGGTCCGACAGGGTGCGGGGCACAGATACGCAGTATTTT
CSVERSDRVRGTDTQYF
>TRBD2|few|TRBJ2-1|TRBV20-1
TGCAGTGCTTATTCTAGCGGGGGATACAATGAGCAGTTCTTC
CSAYSSGGYNEQFF
>TRBD2|NA|TRBJ2-3|TRBV11-2
TGTGCCAGCAGGGAGCGGGAGTATATCCCAGATACGCAGTATTTT
CASREREYIPDTQYF
>NA|many|TRBJ2-2|TRBV7-2
TGTGCCAGCAGCCTGGACAGCCGGGGGTCCGGGGAGCTGTTTTTT
CASSLDSRGSGELFF
>NA|few|TRBJ2-7|TRBV20-1
TGCAGTGCCACCCCACGAGCAGGGATCAAGTACGAGCAGTACTTC
CSATPRAGIKYEQYF
>NA|NA|TRBJ1-5|TRBV7-8
TGTGCCAGCAGCTTATATCGGGGGATGAGGCCCAATCAGCCCCAGCATTTT
CASSLYRGMRPNQPQHF
>NA|many|TRBJ2-2|TRBV2
TGTGCCAGCAGTGAAAAGGACATTACCGGGGAGCTGTTTTTT
CASSEKDITGELFF
>TRBD1|NA|TRBJ1-4|TRBV20-1
TGCAGTGCTAGAGATCCGGGCGGGACAGCTTCTGAAAAACTGTTTTTT
CSARDPGGTASEKLFF
>TRBD2|NA|TRBJ2-1|TRBV7-2
TGTGCCAGCAGCCAAGAATTTGCGACTAGCGGGTTATACAATGAGCAGTTCTTC
CASSQEFATSGLYNEQFF
>NA|many|TRBJ2-5|TRBV12-3/TRBV12-4
TGTGCCAGCAGCCTACCCCGACAGCAAGAGACCCAGTACTTC
CASSLPRQQETQYF
>NA|NA|TRBJ2-1|TRBV6-2/TRBV6-3
TGTGCCAGCACAGGGGGTGGGAGGTGGTTCTTC
CASTGGGRWFF
>NA|many|TRBJ2-5|TRBV12-5
TGTGCTAGTGGTTTAGGCAGAAATCAAGAGACCCAGTACTTC
CASGLGRNQETQYF
>TRBD1|few|TRBJ2-3|TRBV7-2
TGTGCCAGCAGCTTGACAGGGTTTTTCACAGATACGCAGTATTTT
CASSLTGFFTDTQYF
>NA|many|TRBJ2-1|TRBV27
TGTGCCAGCCAAGGAGTGCATGAGCAGTTCTTC
CASQGVHEQFF
>TRBD2|few|TRBJ2-1|TRBV14
TGTGCCAGCAGCCAAGATTTACGGGGGGGCTGGGATGAGCAGTTCTTC
CASSQDLRGGWDEQFF
>TRBD2|NA|TRBJ2-2|TRBV19
TGTGCCAGTAGTATGGGGAGGGGAGCCGGGGAGCTGTTTTTT
CASSMGRGAGELFF
>TRBD2|many|TRBJ2-7|TRBV6-2/TRBV6-3
TGTGCCAGCAGTTATATCACGACTAGCGGTTCCTACGAGCAGTACTTC
CASSYITTSGSYEQYF
>NA|few|TRBJ1-6|TRBV5-1
TGCGCCAGCAGCTCCACGGGGTCGGGGAATTCACCCCTCCACTTT
CASSSTGSGNSPLHF
>NA|few|TRBJ1-5|TRBV27
TGTGCCAGCAGTCCCTATGCAGGGAGGAATCAGCCCCAGCATTTT
CASSPYAGRNQPQHF
>NA|NA|TRBJ2-7|TRBV4-3
TGCGCCAGCAGCCTCTTTTCCCCCGGCCCCTACGAGCAGTACTTC
CASSLFSPGPYEQYF
>TRBD1|NA|TRBJ2-1|TRBV6-1
TGTGCCAGCAGTACGTTACCCCCGGCCGGGACAGGAGTATACAATGAGCAGTTCTTC
CASSTLPPAGTGVYNEQFF
>TRBD2|once|TRBJ2-7|TRBV7-2
TGTGCCAGCAGCTTTAGGACTAGCGAATATCTCCCTTACGAGCAGTACTTC
CASSFRTSEYLPYEQYF
>NA|few|TRBJ2-3|TRBV27
TGTGCCAGCAGTTTTGGGGGTGCAGATACGCAGTATTTT
CASSFGGADTQYF
>NA|few|TRBJ1-4|TRBV18
TGTGCCAGCTCACCACCGGTAACGGAAAAACTGTTTTTT
CASSPPVTEKLFF
>TRBD1|few|TRBJ1-1|TRBV5-1
TGCGCCAGCAACAGGGGTACGGGGAGCACTGAAGCTTTCTTT
CASNRGTGSTEAFF
>NA|few|TRBJ1-6|TRBV7-9
TGTGCCAGCAGCTTATCGGACAGATTTAATTCACCCCTCCACTTT
CASSLSDRFNSPLHF
>NA|many|TRBJ2-7|TRBV28
TGTGCCAGCAGTTTACGGTCCTACGAGCAGTACTTC
CASSLRSYEQYF
>TRBD2|many|TRBJ2-1|TRBV7-3
TGTGCCAGCAGCTGGGCTAGCGGGGACAATGAGCAGTTCTTC
CASSWASGDNEQFF
>NA|few|TRBJ1-2|TRBV5-1
TGCGCCAGCAGCTTGGCGGGACAAACCGATGGCTACACCTTC
CASSLAGQTDGYTF
>NA|few|TRBJ2-3|TRBV2
TGTGCCAGCAGACTAGTGGGGACTAGCACAGATACGCAGTATTTT
CASRLVGTSTDTQYF
>NA|NA|TRBJ1-1|TRBV10-3
TGTGCCTCCTGCGGGGAGGGGGTCACTGAAGCTTTCTTT
CASCGEGVTEAFF
>TRBD1|few|TRBJ1-6|TRBV3-1
TGTGCCAGCAGCGTGGGACAGCATAATTCACCCCTCCACTTT
CASSVGQHNSPLHF
>NA|few|TRBJ2-2|TRBV6-1
TGTGCCAGCAGAATCCTCACCGGGGAGCTGTTTTTT
CASRILTGELFF
>TRBD2|NA|TRBJ2-5|TRBV20-1
TGCAGTGCTCAAACGGGGGGGGGTGAGACCCAGTACTTC
CSAQTGGGETQYF
>NA|NA|TRBJ2-5|TRBV3-1
TGTGCCAGCAGCCTGTGGACGGGAGTGAAGTACTTC
CASSLWTGVKYF
>NA|many|TRBJ2-1|TRBV10-3
TGTGCCATCAGTGAGGGGCCAGCCAGGGATAGTGAGCAGTTCTTC
CAISEGPARDSEQFF
>NA|few|TRBJ1-2|TRBV7-3
TGTGCCAGCAGCTCGTCAGAAGGGTATGGCTACACCTTC
CASSSSEGYGYTF
>NA|NA|TRBJ1-4|TRBV6-9
TGTGCCAGCAGTTACACCCATGGGGGCGCGACTAATGAAAAACTGTTTTTT
CASSYTHGGATNEKLFF